This record concerns one TCR beta chain sequence. Sequencing was performed with immunoSEQ multiplex PCR; in TCRdb, only in-frame clones are kept and a portion is missing. Here the sample spans hundreds of thousands of clones, about 80% being singletons. This sample stems from a study of control samples from healthy donors and cancer patients. The CDR3 is made up of 13 amino acids. V was trimmed by 5 bases and J by 5 bases, leaving 15 bases between them. CDR1 and CDR2 from the germline V gene are SQVTM and ANQGSEA. The sequencing input was PBMCs. The sequence derives from a woman aged 55 to 70 with lung cancer. The V and J genes are TRBV29-1 and TRBJ2-5; D call uncertain. Written as DNA, the CDR3 is TGCAGCGTTCCCAGAGGCGTAGGGGAGACCCAGTACTTC. Translated, it gives CSVPRGVGETQYF. The whole variable domain, filled in from reference TRBV29-1 and TRBJ2-5, reads SAVISQKPSRDICQRGTSLTIQCQVDSQVTMMFWYRQQPGQSLTLIATANQGSEATYESGFVIDKFPISRPNLTFSTLTVSNMSPEDSSIYLCSVPRGVGETQYFGPGTRLLVL.